These 32 T cell receptor beta chains were all obtained from the same sample, sequenced in a study of Ad26.COV2.S vaccination and SARS-CoV-2 variants. Libraries were prepared by immunoSEQ multiplex PCR; TCRdb keeps only in-frame clonotypes and omits some of them. The repertoire includes around 300,000 clones, 80% to 90% of them detected once, and around a tenth sits in the top ten. As for treatment: roughly 20 received Ad26.COV2.S at low or high dose, single or two shots; 5 received placebo; per-sample allocation not given. Collection of samples fell on day 63 after the first vaccine or placebo injection. The sequencing used peripheral blood, collected in a trial of Ad26.COV2.S vaccine versus placebo. The receptors come from a person aged 18 to 65 who received the Ad26.COV2.S COVID-19 vaccine or a placebo.

This clone occurred a few times. The rearrangement joins TRBV29-1 to TRBJ2-1; D perhaps matches TRBD2 (6 bases). The CDR3 spans 14 residues. Germline V lookup: CDR1 SQVTM, CDR2 ANQGSEA. Trimming took off 4 bases at V and 7 bases at J, with 17 bases between the two ends. The DNA of the CDR3 is TGCAGCGTTGCGGGGGTCGGCGTGGGAAATGAGCAGTTCTTC. Translation gives CSVAGVGVGNEQFF.

The gene calls are TRBV7-9 and TRBJ1-1; D uncertain. The CDR3 loop spans 13 amino acids. Germline lookup yields CDR1 SEHNR and CDR2 FQNEAQ (reference sequence). Deletions cut 1 base from V and 4 bases from J, with 7 bases between. CDR3 loop: CASSLEDSTEAFF. For the CDR3, the DNA is TGTGCCAGCAGCTTAGAGGATTCCACTGAAGCTTTCTTT.

This clone is a singleton in its sample. The chain uses TRBV6-2 or TRBV6-3 and TRBJ2-3, with 7 bases aligning to TRBD2. Per the germline V gene, CDR1 is MNHEY and CDR2 is SVGEGT. V shed 4 bases and J 6 bases; nucleotides not matched to a gene: 7. This CDR3 is 14 amino acids long. The CDR3 sequence: CASSFRREFDTQYF. The CDR3 bases are TGTGCCAGCAGTTTCCGGCGGGAGTTTGATACGCAGTATTTT.

The V gene is TRBV5-1, the J gene TRBJ1-6; the D is unclear. Germline V gene sequence: CDR1 SGHRS, CDR2 YFSETQ. V gave up 0 bases and J gave up 0 bases, with 7 bases separating them. The CDR3 totals 16 residues. CDR3 nucleotide sequence: TGCGCCAGCAGCTTGGATCGGAGCTCCTATAATTCACCCCTCCACTTT. The encoded protein is CASSLDRSSYNSPLHF.

This chain joins TRBV27 and TRBJ2-6, with TRBD2 matching 9 bases. Germline V lookup: CDR1 MNHEY, CDR2 SMNVEV (reference sequence). The CDR3 loop spans 21 amino acids. Unmatched junction bases numbered 15, after V lost 1 base and J lost 2 bases. The CDR3 region is CASSLYPPRVAGVAGANVLTF. DNA for the CDR3: TGTGCCAGCAGTTTATATCCCCCCCGAGTAGCGGGAGTAGCTGGGGCCAACGTCCTGACTTTC.

Of note for this clone: Other DNA sequences in this sample translate to the same CDR3. V gene TRBV20-1 combines with J gene TRBJ2-5; D gene unclear. Germline V gene data show CDR1 as DFQATT and CDR2 as SNEGSKA (reference sequence). V lost 6 bases and J lost 2, with 4 bases in between. The CDR3 is 10 amino acids. CDR3 coding DNA: TGCAGTGCAAAACAAGAGACCCAGTACTTC. Protein: CSAKQETQYF.

The chain combines TRBV7-3 with TRBJ1-1, with D unresolved. Trimming shortened V by 2 bases and J by 0 bases, and 7 bases separated the two germline ends. Germline values: CDR1 SGHTA, CDR2 FQGTGA. The length of the CDR3 is 14 residues. CDR3 sequence reads: CASSLQAMNTEAFF. The CDR3 DNA reads TGTGCCAGCAGCTTACAGGCCATGAACACTGAAGCTTTCTTT.

This clone was detected once. The chain links TRBV6-5 to TRBJ1-3; D uncertain. Germline CDR1 MNHEY, CDR2 SVGAGI. V dropped 8 bases and J dropped 1 base, with 12 bases sitting between them. The CDR3 covers 14 residues. The CDR3 region has the DNA TGTGCCAGCTCCTCTTTAGGTTCTGGAAACACCATATATTTT. It specifies CASSSLGSGNTIYF.

The rearrangement links TRBV10-2 to TRBJ2-4, with D possibly being TRBD2 (5 bases). This CDR3 comprises 16 residues. Between the trimmed V and J ends, which lost 7 bases and 0 bases, there was a span of 16 bases. Germline V gene lookup returns CDR1 WSHSY and CDR2 SAAADI. The CDR3 DNA reads TGCGCCAGCAATCCGGGGTTCCCCCTAGCCAAAAACATTCAGTACTTC. Protein product: CASNPGFPLAKNIQYF.

The genes are TRBV19 and TRBJ2-3; possible D gene TRBD1, 5 bases. The V gene lost 3 bases and the J gene lost 1 base, with 11 bases spanning the gap. Per germline, CDR1 LNHDA and CDR2 SQIVND (reference sequence). The CDR3 spans 15 residues. The CDR3 reads CASSIQGFGTDTQYF. The CDR3 DNA reads TGTGCCAGTAGTATTCAGGGCTTCGGCACAGATACGCAGTATTTT.

V usage is TRBV11-2 and J usage is TRBJ1-5; no firm D call. Deletions cut 0 bases from V and 7 bases from J, with 7 bases between. Germline V CDR1 and CDR2: SGHAT, FQNNGV. This CDR3 contains 13 residues. As DNA, the CDR3 is TGTGCCAGCAGCTTAGATCGTTCCCAGCCCCAGCATTTT. This sequence encodes CASSLDRSQPQHF.

V usage is TRBV19 and J usage is TRBJ2-7; 9 bases match TRBD1. The trim removed 6 bases at V and 5 bases at J, leaving 8 bases unmatched. CDR1 is LNHDA and CDR2 is SQIVND in the germline V gene (reference sequence). The CDR3 runs 14 residues. CDR3: CASSAGTGNDEQYF. CDR3 coding DNA: TGTGCCAGTAGCGCCGGGACAGGGAACGACGAGCAGTACTTC.

This clone has only one observation. J is TRBJ1-6 and V is TRBV7-9; D possibly corresponds to TRBD1 (6 bases). The CDR3 extends over 15 amino acids. Germline V lookup: CDR1 SEHNR, CDR2 FQNEAQ (reference sequence). Trimming took off 10 bases at V and 5 bases at J, with 18 bases between the two ends. The CDR3 sequence: CATDTLGGDNSPLHF. CDR3 DNA sequence: TGTGCCACCGATACCCTAGGGGGAGATAATTCACCCCTCCACTTT.

The chain is built from TRBV30 and TRBJ2-1, with D tentatively TRBD1 (5 bases). Trimming took 4 bases from V and 4 from J, leaving 14 bases between them. The germline CDR1 and CDR2 sequences are GTSNPN and SVGIG (reference sequence). The CDR3 consists of 14 residues. The DNA of the CDR3 is TGTGCCTGGACCCCGGCAGGGCCTTACAATGAGCAGTTCTTC. Its protein product is CAWTPAGPYNEQFF.

V and J are TRBV5-1 and TRBJ2-7; 7 bases are a match to TRBD2. Germline V gene data show CDR1 as SGHRS and CDR2 as YFSETQ. Losses at the gene ends were 4 bases for V and 0 bases for J; bases not matched to a gene: 4. The length of the CDR3 is 14 residues. Here the CDR3 DNA reads TGCGCCAGCAGCCGGGCGGGGGACTCCTACGAGCAGTACTTC. This encodes CASSRAGDSYEQYF.

The rearrangement joins TRBV5-1 to TRBJ2-5, with 9 bases fitting TRBD2. This CDR3 is built from 16 residues. V lost 1 base, J lost 1 base, and 5 bases stayed unmatched. Per the germline V gene, CDR1 is SGHRS and CDR2 is YFSETQ. CDR3 DNA: TGCGCCAGCAGCTTGATCCAAGCGGGGGGCCAAGAGACCCAGTACTTC. Encoded protein: CASSLIQAGGQETQYF.

V gene TRBV10-1 combines with J gene TRBJ1-1; no reliable D call. V was clipped by 6 bases and J by 0 bases, with 11 bases between them. The length of the CDR3 is 14 residues. Germline V gene sequence: CDR1 WNHNN, CDR2 SYGVQD (reference sequence). This CDR3 is CASRPSTLNTEAFF. CDR3 sequence (DNA): TGCGCCAGCAGGCCCTCGACACTGAACACTGAAGCTTTCTTT.

The chain has TRBV9 and TRBJ1-1; unclear D gene. This CDR3 has 14 residues. In germline, CDR1 is SGDLS, CDR2 YYNGEE. V was cut by 4 bases and J by 6 bases, with 16 bases left in between. This CDR3 is CASSPSVEDPEAFF. As DNA, the CDR3 is TGTGCCAGCAGCCCATCAGTGGAGGACCCTGAAGCTTTCTTT.

This rearrangement joins TRBV28 to TRBJ2-1, with 8 positions matching TRBD2. This CDR3 region has 14 residues. V dropped 4 bases and J dropped 2; count of bases not matched to a gene: 1. Per the germline V gene, CDR1 is MDHEN and CDR2 is SYDVKM. The CDR3 nucleotides are TGTGCCAGCAGTTCGGGGGGGGCCTACAATGAGCAGTTCTTC. Protein sequence: CASSSGGAYNEQFF.

The chain carries TRBV5-5 and TRBJ1-4; perhaps TRBD1 as D (5 bases). The germline V gene has CDR1 SGHKS and CDR2 YYEKEE (reference sequence). The CDR3 is made up of 17 amino acids. Trimming left V 3 bases short and J 7 bases short, with 22 bases between. This CDR3 is CASSSAPGEGPPEKLFF. The CDR3 bases are TGTGCCAGCAGCTCTGCTCCTGGGGAGGGGCCCCCTGAAAAACTGTTTTTT.

This clone was recorded a few times. The chain recombines TRBV7-6 with TRBJ1-1; D unclear. This CDR3 region has 15 residues. V lost 2 bases and J lost 4, with 14 bases in between. Germline CDR1 SGHVS, CDR2 FNYEAQ. The CDR3 protein is CASSLSPDGGTEAFF. CDR3 nucleotides: TGTGCCAGCAGCTTAAGCCCGGATGGCGGCACTGAAGCTTTCTTT.

The rearrangement uses TRBV2 and TRBJ2-5, with 9 bases lining up with TRBD1. Per germline, CDR1 SNHLY and CDR2 FYNNEI. J gave up 1 base and V 5 bases, and 2 bases lay outside the gene matches. The CDR3 covers 14 residues. This CDR3 reads CASSNRGRQETQYF. The CDR3 region has the DNA TGTGCCAGCAGTAACAGGGGGCGCCAAGAGACCCAGTACTTC.

This chain links TRBV7-3 with TRBJ2-2; 13 nucleotides line up with TRBD2. The CDR3 runs 17 residues. Germline values: CDR1 SGHTA, CDR2 FQGTGA. Trimming at V came to 4 bases and at J to 7 bases, leaving 9 bases not matched to a gene. CDR3 sequence: CASSSGLAGAIGGELFF. CDR3 nucleotide sequence: TGTGCCAGCAGCTCCGGACTAGCGGGAGCAATTGGCGGGGAGCTGTTTTTT.

The chain uses TRBV19 and TRBJ1-4, with D unresolved. The germline V gene encodes CDR1 LNHDA and CDR2 SQIVND (reference sequence). The CDR3 runs 15 residues. Trimming removed 6 bases at V and 4 bases at J, with 15 bases between. This CDR3 is CASRKPGSGNEKLFF. As DNA, the CDR3 is TGTGCCAGTAGGAAACCGGGCTCCGGTAATGAAAAACTGTTTTTT.

This chain joins TRBV5-4 and TRBJ2-2; maybe TRBD1 (6 bases). Trimming pared 5 bases from V and 0 bases from J, leaving 11 bases between. In germline, CDR1 is SGHNT, CDR2 YYREEE (reference sequence). The CDR3 sequence is 15 residues long. The CDR3 protein is CASRTGNPNTGELFF. CDR3 in DNA: TGTGCCAGCAGAACAGGGAATCCGAACACCGGGGAGCTGTTTTTT.

The chain joins TRBV7-8 to TRBJ2-2; 7 nucleotides agree with TRBD1. Germline CDR1 SGHVS, CDR2 FQNEAQ. The CDR3 length is 17 residues. The V gene end was trimmed by 5 bases and the J gene end by 1 base; junction bases not matched to a gene: 10. The CDR3 reads CASSRARGPLNTGELFF. The CDR3 DNA sequence: TGTGCCAGCAGCCGAGCGAGGGGGCCCCTGAACACCGGGGAGCTGTTTTTT.

CDR3 amino acids: CASSAPFGGRSSYEQYF. CDR3 in DNA: TGTGCCAGCAGCGCCCCCTTCGGGGGGAGGAGCTCCTACGAGCAGTACTTC. V usage is TRBV5-6 and J usage is TRBJ2-7; 7 bases fit TRBD2. CDR3 length: 17 amino acids. The junction had 13 bases not matched to a gene; V was cut back by 4 bases and J by 0 bases. CDR1 and CDR2 (germline): SGHDT, YYEEEE.

The V gene is TRBV6-1, the J gene TRBJ1-6, with D hard to call. The V end lost 1 base, the J end lost 9 bases, and 13 bases lay between the germline ends. CDR3 length equals 15 residues. Germline values: CDR1 MNHNS, CDR2 SASEGT. The chain's CDR3 is CASSEGQSRFSPLHF. The CDR3 DNA follows: TGTGCCAGCAGTGAAGGACAATCACGGTTTTCACCCCTCCACTTT.

The V and J genes are TRBV7-2 and TRBJ2-7; D unclear. V was pared by 5 bases and J by 2 bases, with 10 bases between. The CDR3 has 13 residues. CDR1 SGHTA and CDR2 FQGNSA come from the germline V gene. In DNA form, the CDR3 reads TGTGCCAGCAGCAAGTACGGTCCCTACGAGCAGTACTTC. Its protein product is CASSKYGPYEQYF.

This chain links TRBV5-1 with TRBJ2-1, with 8 bases identical to TRBD2. The CDR3 has 14 amino acids. Germline V CDR1 and CDR2: SGHRS, YFSETQ. The ends lost 0 bases at V and 7 bases at J; junction bases unmatched: 3. The CDR3 reads CASSLGTSMNEQFF. The CDR3 bases are TGCGCCAGCAGCTTGGGGACTAGCATGAATGAGCAGTTCTTC. Full variable domain (outside the CDR3, taken from reference TRBV5-1 and TRBJ2-1): KAGVTQTPRYLIKTRGQQVTLSCSPISGHRSVSWYQQTPGQGLQFLFEYFSETQRNKGNFPGRFSGRQFSNSRSEMNVSTLELGDSALYLCASSLGTSMNEQFFGPGTRLTVL.

J is TRBJ2-7 and V is TRBV7-9, with D perhaps TRBD1 (6 bases). Between the trimmed V and J ends, which lost 1 base and 5 bases, there was a span of 12 bases. The germline V gene encodes CDR1 SEHNR and CDR2 FQNEAQ (reference sequence). The CDR3 has 14 amino acids. CDR3 amino acids: CASSLESGAHEQYF. The CDR3 DNA follows: TGTGCCAGCAGCTTAGAGTCAGGGGCCCACGAGCAGTACTTC.

The CDR3 coding sequence is TGCGCCAGCAGCCAAAGCGCCGGGGAGCTGTTTTTT. Amino acid sequence: CASSQSAGELFF. The chain joins TRBV4-1 to TRBJ2-2; D not resolved. V lost 2 bases to trimming and J lost 6 bases, with 4 bases between them. CDR1 and CDR2 (germline): MGHRA, YSYEKL. This CDR3 has 12 amino acids.